This TCR beta chain was obtained from a study of T cell repertoires in ileal Crohn's disease (dated by TCRdb to between 2017 and 2020). About the full investigation: At the time of surgery, approximately 35% of patients were active smokers, and the median duration of disease was seven to eight years. The study was conducted in parallel with a multicentre cohort that was designed to identify predictors of early endoscopic recurrence following ileocolonic resection. Roughly 500 nanograms of biopsy DNA per sample were submitted for commercial TCRB immunosequencing. Every patient underwent surgery because of a complication, which was stricturing disease in around 61% of cases and penetrating disease in about 39%. Endoscopic postoperative recurrence was defined as a Rutgeerts score above i0. A prospective multicentre cohort supplied the 50 or so Crohn's disease patients whose TCR repertoires were analysed. Biopsies taken from the proximal margin of the surgical specimen made up the MI samples. The study sequenced 171 mucosal samples from 57 patients, taken at several locations on the surgical specimen and at postoperative endoscopy. About half of the patients received postoperative therapy: about eleven received thiopurines and roughly 17 received anti-TNF agents.

The CDR3 numbers 14 residues from cysteine through phenylalanine. Of the read, only the CDR3 DNA is kept; its 42 bases are in frame from base 1. V is cut by 2 bases and J by 8 bases, and the space between the germline ends is 15 bases. The germline V gene gives CDR1 as ENHRY and CDR2 as SYGVKD. To note about this clone: Its antigen specificity is not known. One base away there is no much larger clone; base qualities are not given.

The protocol used for the library was the immunoSEQ multiplex PCR assay. CDR3 regions were amplified from genomic DNA by Adaptive Biotechnology using a two-step, amplification bias-controlled multiplex PCR. Primers for every V and J gene segment were used in the first PCR, and barcodes and Illumina adapters were added in the second PCR. CDR3 libraries were sequenced using an Illumina instrument. In the authors' own workflow: Vendor-provided pipelines were combined with custom analysis of raw data in R/Bioconductor under R version 3.3.0. Clonality, which ranges from 0 to 1, was calculated as the inverse of the normalised Shannon entropy across all productive clones. High-frequency clones were defined as the share of the repertoire occupied by the top 100 clones, with only clones passing a 95% confidence test being retained. The Simpson index measured repertoire diversity, and the Morisita-Horn index measured overlap between samples. The table comes from immuneACCESS by way of TCRdb, which keeps in-frame sequences with V and J called. Part of the clones is missing from these tables; in studies checked, under half for an unresolved V gene and the rest for unknown reasons. D and trimming were read from the DNA, whereas the V and J calls and clone size are those reported in that table. This sample holds about 1,800 clones; approximately 86% were observed only once. The top ten hold around a tenth of the sample.

This specimen's time point label, per the study, means: proximal margin of the surgical specimen (macroscopically non-inflamed). Eligible patients were adults with ileal or ileocolonic Crohn's disease who had an indication for ileocolonic resection. Before DNA extraction, whole ileal mucosal biopsies were kept frozen at -80 degrees C. A TRizol-based method was used to extract genomic DNA from the frozen whole biopsies, and the DNA was quantified with a NanoDrop 2000 spectrophotometer. The research as a whole found: Mucosal CD4 and CD8 T cells were sorted and sequenced only in a subgroup of patients, whose size was not stated. Sorted CD8 T cells carried more high-frequency clones than CD4 T cells, suggesting mucosal expansions were mainly CD8. A significantly higher proportion of clonal expansions was observed in active smokers at surgery than in non-smokers (approximately 26% vs 20%, p=0.02). Endoscopic recurrence was linked to a higher percentage of high-frequency clones at surgery, and recurrence occurred in every patient whose clonality exceeded 26.8% (18/57).

The sequence links TRBV10-3 to TRBJ1-2, with the D gene not clear enough to name. Material for sequencing was ileal tissue. The source of this sequence is an adult with Crohn's disease. The DNA reads TGTGCCATCAGTGAGGGGTTTGGGGTATACGGCTACACCTTC. This encodes CAISEGFGVYGYTF.